This T cell receptor (beta chain) comes out of a study of Graves' ophthalmopathy and Graves' hyperthyroidism. Trimming left V 3 bases short and J 2 bases short, with 8 bases between. Germline CDR1 MNHEY, CDR2 SMNVEV (reference sequence). This CDR3 region has 13 residues. The authors amplified TCR beta CDR3 regions from RNA transcripts. The first round was an RT-PCR with HTBI primers, and the second round was a multiplex PCR. TCRdb re-called the multiplex PCR reads with MiXCR, one entry per CDR3 protein. The sample has 350,000 to 450,000 distinct CDR3 sequences, around a fifth seen once. Exclusion applied to patients with other autoimmune diseases, uncontrolled infections, pregnancy or lactation. This clonotype occurred many times.

The clonotype was recovered from a woman aged 18-29 years with stable Graves' hyperthyroidism. Sequencing was carried out using peripheral blood. The chain is built from TRBV27 and TRBJ2-7; D perhaps matches TRBD1 (5 bases). The chain's CDR3 is CASSFGRAYEQYF. The CDR3 DNA reads as TGTGCCAGCAGTTTTGGCAGGGCCTACGAGCAGTACTTC.